The next 8 T cell receptor beta chains were all read from a single sample in a study of CD8 T cells in ankylosing spondylitis. The antigens for these receptors are not known. TCRdb re-called the 5' RACE reads with MiXCR, one entry per CDR3 protein. The sample records 100,000 or so distinct CDR3 sequences, 9% being singletons. General study findings and limits: Among TCR beta sequences, a motif of eight highly homologous variants appeared characteristic of ankylosing spondylitis blood.

Input material: blood, either unsorted or a sorted T cell fraction (not recorded which). Receptors originate from a male donor with ankylosing spondylitis.

This clonotype was counted only a few times. The genes are TRBV11-2 and TRBJ2-5; 9 bases agree with TRBD1. Per the germline V gene, CDR1 is SGHAT and CDR2 is FQNNGV. Trimming took 1 base from V and 5 from J; bases not matched to a gene: 5. The CDR3 is 15 residues long. The CDR3 here is CASSLVGQGWETQYF. The DNA for the CDR3 is TGTGCCAGCAGCTTAGTTGGACAGGGGTGGGAGACCCAGTACTTC.

This clonotype was seen at least ten times. This rearrangement joins TRBV15 to TRBJ2-3; TRBD2 matches at 11 bases. The CDR3 contains 15 residues. CDR1 is LNHNV and CDR2 is YYDKDF in the germline V gene (reference sequence). With V trimmed by 6 bases and J by 2 bases, 4 bases remained unmatched. The CDR3 reads CATSGTSGFTDTQYF. The CDR3 region has the DNA TGTGCCACCAGTGGGACTAGCGGTTTCACAGATACGCAGTATTTT. The variable domain in full, with the rest retrieved from reference TRBV15 and TRBJ2-3, is DAMVIQNPRYQVTQFGKPVTLSCSQTLNHNVMYWYQQKSSQAPKLLFHYYDKDFNNEADTPDNFQSRRPNTSFCFLDIRSPGLGDTAMYLCATSGTSGFTDTQYFGPGTRLTVL.

This clonotype was counted ten times or more. The chain has TRBV29-1 and TRBJ2-1; 12 bases match TRBD2. CDR3 size: 20 residues. The germline V gene has CDR1 SQVTM and CDR2 ANQGSEA. Trimming at V came to 4 bases and at J to 4 bases, leaving 20 bases not matched to a gene. CDR3 coding DNA: TGCAGCGTTGTTTCCCCGGGAACCCCTGAACTAGCGGGAGGATACAATGAGCAGTTCTTC. Protein product: CSVVSPGTPELAGGYNEQFF.

This clonotype was seen a handful of times. This chain connects TRBV12-5 to TRBJ1-6, with no clear D. Germline V lookup: CDR1 LGHNT, CDR2 FRNRAP. CDR3 size: 14 residues. V was trimmed by 1 base and J by 4 bases, leaving 5 bases between them. In DNA, the CDR3 is TGTGCTAGTGGTTTGGAGGTTTATAATTCACCCCTCCACTTT. Translating gives CASGLEVYNSPLHF.

This clonotype was seen ten or more times. The chain links TRBV7-2 to TRBJ2-7, with D unclear. The CDR3 loop spans 11 amino acids. Germline CDR1 SGHTA, CDR2 FQGNSA. V gave up 1 base and J gave up 11 bases, with 9 bases separating them. The CDR3: CASSLGAWEYF. In DNA form, the CDR3 reads TGTGCCAGCAGCTTAGGGGCGTGGGAGTACTTC.

The chain joins TRBV30 to TRBJ2-1; D may correspond to TRBD1 or TRBD2 (5 bases each). Germline V gene data show CDR1 as GTSNPN and CDR2 as SVGIG (reference sequence). Between the trimmed V and J ends, which lost 3 bases and 13 bases, there was a span of 13 bases. The length of the CDR3 is 11 residues. CDR3 in amino acids: CAWSPGPGQFF. CDR3 nucleotide sequence: TGTGCCTGGAGCCCGGGACCCGGCCAGTTCTTC.

The chain combines TRBV27 with TRBJ2-2; D remains unclear. The germline CDR1 and CDR2 sequences are MNHEY and SMNVEV (reference sequence). The length of the CDR3 is 14 residues. V was clipped by 5 bases and J by 0 bases, with 7 bases between them. The CDR3: CASSRWSNTGELFF. The CDR3 coding sequence is TGTGCCAGCAGTCGGTGGTCGAACACCGGGGAGCTGTTTTTT.

This clonotype was counted at least ten times. This sequence joins TRBV12-3 or TRBV12-4 and TRBJ2-7; TRBD2 matches 9 bases. The trim removed 8 bases at V and 0 bases at J, leaving 8 bases unmatched. The CDR3 runs 15 residues. CDR3 region: CASGGAGGSSYEQYF. In nucleotides, the CDR3 is TGTGCCAGCGGGGGAGCGGGAGGTTCCTCCTACGAGCAGTACTTC.